There are a few counts of the clone carrying this T cell receptor beta chain. The antigen remains unidentified. This entry comes from a study of response to subunit inactivated influenza vaccine. The study, taken as a whole, reports: T cells newly recruited by each seasonal influenza vaccination are few, the authors suggested.

Germline lookup yields CDR1 MNHNS and CDR2 SASEGT. This CDR3 comprises 14 residues. V gave up 7 bases and J gave up 1 base, with 10 bases separating them. One entry per CDR3 protein results from TCRdb running MiXCR on the RT-PCR reads. The data contain around 790,000 distinct CDR3 sequences, 20% to 25% of them seen just once; the ten biggest clones take up roughly 10%. Material: PBMCs from blood, obtained 5 to 6 days after vaccination. The rearrangement joins TRBV6-1 to TRBJ2-2; no clear D gene. The sequence derives from a man in his fifties or sixties who received an inactivated influenza vaccine. For the CDR3, the DNA is TGTGCCAGCACAGGAAGGGAGAACACCGGGGAGCTGTTTTTT. This encodes CASTGRENTGELFF.